This passage covers 9 T cell receptor beta chains from one sample sequenced in a study of blood T cell repertoires in COVID-19. Sequencing was performed with immunoSEQ multiplex PCR; in TCRdb, only in-frame clones are kept and a portion is missing. The sample carries some 200,000 clones, roughly 87% recorded once. Specimen: peripheral blood. The receptors shown here come from a woman aged 40-49 years with acute or convalescent COVID-19.

The J gene is TRBJ1-3, the V gene TRBV5-1, with TRBD1 matching over 7 bases. The CDR3 is 13 amino acids. Germline loops: CDR1 SGHRS, CDR2 YFSETQ. V shed 7 bases and J 2 bases; nucleotides not matched to a gene: 3. CDR3 sequence: CASAGQTGNTIYF. CDR3 DNA: TGCGCCAGCGCGGGACAGACTGGAAACACCATATATTTT.

V gene TRBV7-9 combines with J gene TRBJ1-4, with 8 bases fitting TRBD1. The CDR3 loop spans 15 amino acids. V lost 4 bases to trimming and J lost 3 bases; unmatched junction nucleotides: 4. CDR1 and CDR2 (germline): SEHNR, FQNEAQ (reference sequence). The CDR3 DNA reads TGTGCCAGCAGCTCGGGACAGGTGCCTAATGAAAAACTGTTTTTT. Its protein product is CASSSGQVPNEKLFF. The full variable domain, completed using reference TRBV7-9 and TRBJ1-4, is DTGVSQNPRHKITKRGQNVTFRCDPISEHNRLYWYRQTLGQGPEFLTYFQNEAQLEKSRLLSDRFSAERPKGSFSTLEIQRTEQGDSAMYLCASSSGQVPNEKLFFGSGTQLSVL.

The chain couples TRBV5-1 to TRBJ1-4; D is undetermined. The CDR3 runs 13 residues. V was shortened by 2 bases and J by 6 bases, with 8 bases between the two germline ends. The germline gives CDR1 SGHRS, CDR2 YFSETQ. CDR3: CASSFGVYEKLFF. The CDR3 region has the DNA TGCGCCAGCAGCTTCGGGGTTTATGAAAAACTGTTTTTT.

This clone was recorded a few times. The chain joins TRBV18 to TRBJ2-7, with 8 bases fitting TRBD2. This CDR3 is built from 13 residues. Unmatched junction bases numbered 5, after V lost 3 bases and J lost 7 bases. Germline V CDR1 and CDR2: KGHSH, LQKENI. DNA for the CDR3: TGTGCCAGCTCACCGGGACTAGTGGGGGAGCAGTACTTC. Translated, it gives CASSPGLVGEQYF.

The J gene is TRBJ1-5, the V gene TRBV5-1; 7 bases map to TRBD1. This CDR3 comprises 13 residues. V lost 2 bases to trimming and J lost 5 bases; unmatched junction nucleotides: 1. Germline CDR1 is SGHRS and CDR2 is YFSETQ. CDR3 protein: CASSFDRDQPQHF. The DNA for the CDR3 is TGCGCCAGCAGCTTTGACAGGGATCAGCCCCAGCATTTT.

V is TRBV7-9 and J is TRBJ2-3; TRBD1 agrees at 7 bases. Germline-derived CDR1 and CDR2 are SEHNR and FQNEAQ (reference sequence). This CDR3 has 18 amino acids. The junction had 10 bases not matched to a gene; V was cut back by 1 base and J by 0 bases. CDR3 protein: CASSLVLAGTASTDTQYF. The CDR3 DNA is TGTGCCAGCAGCTTAGTATTGGCCGGGACAGCTAGCACAGATACGCAGTATTTT.

V is TRBV9 and J is TRBJ1-6, with D unresolved. The germline V gene has CDR1 SGDLS and CDR2 YYNGEE. The V gene lost 1 base and the J gene lost 6 bases, with 11 bases spanning the gap. This CDR3 spans 15 amino acids. CDR3 amino acids: CASSVSRIPNSPLHF. CDR3 DNA sequence: TGTGCCAGCAGCGTATCGAGGATTCCTAATTCACCCCTCCACTTT.

This clone was observed a single time. The chain carries TRBV7-9 and TRBJ1-1, with D uncertain. Germline assignment: CDR1 SEHNR and CDR2 FQNEAQ (reference sequence). Trimming pared 5 bases from V and 6 bases from J, leaving 16 bases between. The CDR3 totals 14 residues. CDR3 amino acids: CASSRPPGEAEAFF. CDR3 in DNA: TGTGCCAGCAGCCGGCCACCCGGGGAAGCTGAAGCTTTCTTT.

The rearrangement links TRBV7-9 to TRBJ2-7; the D is unclear. The CDR3 consists of 15 residues. Germline V gene data show CDR1 as SEHNR and CDR2 as FQNEAQ (reference sequence). The germline V and J ends were trimmed by 2 bases and 0 bases, with 11 bases remaining between them. CDR3 in amino acids: CASSLQETDSYEQYF. The CDR3 coding sequence is TGTGCCAGCAGCTTACAGGAAACCGACTCCTACGAGCAGTACTTC.